The clone carrying this TCR beta chain appeared many times. Its specificity is not known. All patients were untreated before thyroid surgery. The V and J ends lost 8 bases and 5 bases respectively, with 19 bases between them. The CDR3 runs 14 residues. Germline V gene data show CDR1 as KGHSH and CDR2 as LQKENI. As originally analysed: What underpinned the distant-metastasis classifier for papillary thyroid cancer was the set of CDR3 differences across clinicopathological groups. TCRdb re-clonotyped the PCR reads through MiXCR. These V and J calls derive from TCRdb rather than the authors' analysis. The sample contains about 28,000 clones, 16% of which appear only once. This specimen belongs to a study of metastatic and nonmetastatic thyroid tumors. Study information: Repertoires were compared across blood and tumor or nodule tissue from malignant and benign thyroid patients.

General observations from the study: Benign nodules were reported to have significantly lower TCR beta diversity than malignant thyroid tumors, in blood and tumor.

Sequencing was done on a sample of blood. This chain uses TRBV18 with TRBJ2-7; D could derive from TRBD1 or TRBD2 (5 bases each). The sequence was collected from a female donor with papillary thyroid cancer or a benign thyroid nodule (not recorded which). Some clones in this sample may be carry-over from other donors' samples. The CDR3 is CASAPGDRRDEQYF. CDR3 DNA: TGTGCCAGCGCCCCCGGGGACCGTAGGGACGAGCAGTACTTC.